What follows describes a single T cell receptor beta chain. Original processing notes: Reference gene primer amplification in the assay estimated nucleated cell counts. The protocol was immunoSEQ multiplex PCR, while the TCRdb copy is restricted to in-frame clones and leaves out a portion. The DNA gave D and trimming, while V, J and clone size come from that table. Of around 200,000 clones in the sample, 86% are singletons; the top ten hold approximately 3.5%. CDR3 size: 15 residues. CDR1 SGHTA and CDR2 FQGNSA come from the germline V gene. V shed 1 base, J shed 3 bases, and the junction held 3 bases outside the gene matches. The data originate from a study of blood T cell repertoires in COVID-19. On the study more broadly: Italy, Spain and the United States were the sources of the convalescent and acute COVID-19 samples. T cells, B-cell-depleted T cells, or PBMCs provided the cDNA or gDNA that served as material.

The clonotype comes from a man in his sixties or seventies with acute or convalescent COVID-19. The rearrangement links TRBV7-2 to TRBJ2-1, with 7 positions matching TRBD2. Sequenced input: peripheral blood. CDR3 amino acids: CASSLGLAVYNEQFF. For the CDR3, the DNA is TGTGCCAGCAGCTTAGGGCTAGCGGTCTACAATGAGCAGTTCTTC.